These 22 T cell receptor beta chains originate from one sample sequenced in a study of blood T cells in healthy people across ages. The authors ran a second PCR of roughly 7 to 11 cycles using a sample-barcoded 5' primer and a J-beta primer mix. MiXCR, run by TCRdb on the 5' RACE reads, gives a single entry per CDR3 protein. The sample carries over 1,300,000 distinct CDR3 sequences, around 55% recorded once. Sequenced material: blood. The receptor set was obtained from a man aged 18 to 29 in good health.

V gene TRBV30 combines with J gene TRBJ1-1; D unclear. This CDR3 has 14 residues. V gave up 0 bases and J gave up 4 bases, with 12 bases separating them. Looked up from germline, CDR1 is GTSNPN and CDR2 is SVGIG (reference sequence). The CDR3 is CAWSVDRSRTEAFF. As DNA, the CDR3 is TGTGCCTGGAGTGTAGACCGAAGCCGCACTGAAGCTTTCTTT.

The chain uses TRBV20-1 and TRBJ2-7, with 10 bases identical to TRBD2. Germline CDR1 is DFQATT and CDR2 is SNEGSKA (reference sequence). V was clipped by 5 bases and J by 4 bases; unmatched bases: 8. The length of the CDR3 is 14 residues. The CDR3 nucleotides read TGCAGTGCTTATCCCCCGGGACTAGCGTACGAGCAGTACTTC. Translating gives CSAYPPGLAYEQYF.

This clonotype was seen only a few times. The DNA of the CDR3 is TGTGCCGCCAAGGGAGGGGACAGCATTCAGTACTTC. Its translation: CAAKGGDSIQYF. V and J are TRBV15 and TRBJ2-4, with D perhaps assigned TRBD1 or TRBD2 (7 bases each). There are 12 residues in the CDR3. CDR1 and CDR2 (germline): LNHNV, YYDKDF (reference sequence). V was clipped by 11 bases and J by 9 bases, with 17 bases between them. The full variable domain, in which reference TRBV15 and TRBJ2-4 provide the parts outside the CDR3, is DAMVIQNPRYQVTQFGKPVTLSCSQTLNHNVMYWYQQKSSQAPKLLFHYYDKDFNNEADTPDNFQSRRPNTSFCFLDIRSPGLGDTAMYLCAAKGGDSIQYFGAGTRLSVL.

The table lists this clonotype with a count of one. This sequence joins TRBV20-1 and TRBJ2-1; D remains ambiguous. Trimming took 3 bases from V and 7 from J, leaving 7 bases between them. This CDR3 comprises 11 residues. Germline assignment: CDR1 DFQATT and CDR2 SNEGSKA (reference sequence). The CDR3 DNA reads TGCAGTGCTAGTAATGGAAATGAGCAGTTCTTC. Its protein is CSASNGNEQFF.

The sample holds a few counts of this clonotype. This chain links TRBV4-1 with TRBJ2-7; D call uncertain. The germline V and J ends were trimmed by 6 bases and 0 bases, with 15 bases remaining between them. The CDR3 length is 15 residues. Germline V gives CDR1 MGHRA, CDR2 YSYEKL. CDR3 amino acids: CASRLTGRDSYEQYF. DNA for the CDR3: TGCGCCAGCAGATTAACCGGTCGAGACTCCTACGAGCAGTACTTC.

The chain joins TRBV3-1 to TRBJ2-5; D unclear. V dropped 1 base and J dropped 7 bases, with 4 bases sitting between them. Germline loops: CDR1 LGHDT, CDR2 YNNKEL (reference sequence). The CDR3 loop spans 11 amino acids. The CDR3 spells CASSQAATQYF. The CDR3 region has the DNA TGTGCCAGCAGCCAAGCTGCGACCCAGTACTTC.

This clonotype was found once. CDR3 DNA: TGTGCCAGCAGACGGACAGGGAACACAGATACGCAGTATTTT. Encoded protein: CASRRTGNTDTQYF. The rearrangement joins TRBV12-3 or TRBV12-4 to TRBJ2-3; 8 positions match TRBD1. The CDR3 loop spans 14 amino acids. V lost 6 bases to trimming and J lost 2 bases; unmatched junction nucleotides: 4.

The rearrangement uses TRBV5-5 and TRBJ2-4, with 7 bases identical to TRBD2. The DNA matches TRBJ2-7 better at its end, which makes the J call doubtful. Per germline, CDR1 SGHKS and CDR2 YYEKEE (reference sequence). CDR3 size: 14 residues. The CDR3 protein is CASGSGTNSYEQYF. The CDR3 DNA sequence: TGTGCCAGCGGGTCCGGGACTAACTCCTACGAGCAGTACTTC.

The chain employs TRBV28 and TRBJ2-4; D remains ambiguous. TRBJ2-7 explains the end of the DNA better; the J call may be wrong. Germline V gives CDR1 MDHEN, CDR2 SYDVKM. The CDR3 runs to 12 residues. CDR3 region: CASSIITYEQYF. CDR3 bases: TGTGCCAGCAGCATAATTACCTACGAGCAGTACTTC.

The CDR3 reads CASSQERGVTDTQYF. Here the CDR3 DNA reads TGTGCCAGCAGCCAGGAGCGGGGGGTCACAGATACGCAGTATTTT. The chain links TRBV4-2 to TRBJ2-3; 9 bases agree with TRBD2. CDR3 length equals 15 residues. The germline gives CDR1 LGHNA, CDR2 YNFKEQ. Trimming at V came to 3 bases and at J to 2 bases, leaving 3 bases not matched to a gene.

The chain carries TRBV7-9 and TRBJ1-1; unclear D gene. Germline V gene lookup returns CDR1 SEHNR and CDR2 FQNEAQ (reference sequence). This CDR3 is built from 15 residues. The ends were cut back, 5 bases at V and 1 base at J, with 14 bases in the middle. The CDR3 reads CASSDLVSENTEAFF. CDR3 coding DNA: TGTGCCAGCAGCGATTTGGTGTCCGAGAACACTGAAGCTTTCTTT.

V usage is TRBV6-5 and J usage is TRBJ2-7; 10 nucleotides line up with TRBD1. The CDR3 consists of 16 residues. Looked up from germline, CDR1 is MNHEY and CDR2 is SVGAGI. Trimming at V came to 2 bases and at J to 4 bases, leaving 8 bases not matched to a gene. The CDR3 region has the DNA TGTGCCAGCAGTTACCCTCCTCCGGGACAGGGGTACGAGCAGTACTTC. Translation: CASSYPPPGQGYEQYF.

This chain links TRBV11-2 with TRBJ2-3, with 8 nucleotides matching TRBD1. Germline V gives CDR1 SGHAT, CDR2 FQNNGV. This CDR3 spans 17 amino acids. With 6 bases clipped from V and 6 bases from J, the junction kept 17 bases outside the gene matches. As DNA, the CDR3 is TGTGCCAGCAGTTACGGTAGACAGGGGTCCTTGGCCGATACGCAGTATTTT. This codes for CASSYGRQGSLADTQYF. Combining the CDR3 with reference TRBV11-2 and TRBJ2-3 gives the whole variable domain EAGVAQSPRYKIIEKRQSVAFWCNPISGHATLYWYQQILGQGPKLLIQFQNNGVVDDSQLPKDRFSAERLKGVDSTLKIQPAKLEDSAVYLCASSYGRQGSLADTQYFGPGTRLTVL.

V usage is TRBV2 and J usage is TRBJ2-7; D is unresolved. The CDR3 contains 15 residues. Trimming took off 1 base at V and 0 bases at J, with 10 bases between the two ends. CDR1 is SNHLY and CDR2 is FYNNEI in the germline V gene. CDR3 in DNA: TGTGCCAGCAGTGAAGGGTCTGGCATCTCCTACGAGCAGTACTTC. Translated: CASSEGSGISYEQYF.

This clonotype is a singleton in its sample. The chain carries TRBV12-3 or TRBV12-4 and TRBJ1-4, with TRBD1 matching over 7 bases. After removal of 7 bases from V and 5 bases from J, the junction contained 7 bases not matched to a gene. The CDR3 contains 14 residues. CDR3 coding DNA: TGTGCCAGCACCCGGACAGGCACGAATGAAAAACTGTTTTTT. Protein product: CASTRTGTNEKLFF.

This clonotype was detected a few times. The J gene is TRBJ2-3, the V gene TRBV7-2, with D perhaps assigned TRBD1 or TRBD2 (5 bases each). CDR3 size: 17 residues. The V and J ends lost 2 bases and 4 bases respectively, with 19 bases between them. Germline loops: CDR1 SGHTA, CDR2 FQGNSA. CDR3 DNA sequence: TGTGCCAGCAGCTTATTCTGGGGGTTTAGCGCTCCAGATACGCAGTATTTT. It encodes CASSLFWGFSAPDTQYF.

The chain is built from TRBV6-5 and TRBJ2-7, with D perhaps assigned TRBD1 or TRBD2 (5 bases each). CDR1 and CDR2 (germline): MNHEY, SVGAGI. Trimming cost V 10 bases and J 1 base, with 11 bases left between them. CDR3 length: 12 amino acids. The CDR3 coding sequence is TGTGCCACTGGGGGAGAGTCCTACGAGCAGTACTTC. Translation gives CATGGESYEQYF.

The J gene is TRBJ2-7, the V gene TRBV14, with TRBD2 identical over 7 bases. The CDR3 runs to 18 residues. Looked up from germline, CDR1 is SGHDN and CDR2 is FVKESK. Trimming at V came to 0 bases and at J to 7 bases, leaving 18 bases not matched to a gene. The CDR3 sequence is CASSQDIGGGPLYNEQYF. The CDR3, as DNA: TGTGCCAGCAGCCAAGATATTGGGGGAGGGCCATTATACAATGAGCAGTACTTC.

V gene TRBV5-1 combines with J gene TRBJ1-2, with 7 nucleotides matching TRBD1. Germline CDR1 and CDR2: SGHRS and YFSETQ. CDR3 length: 15 amino acids. V lost 4 bases, J lost 1 base, and 7 bases stayed unmatched. Here the CDR3 DNA reads TGCGCCAGCAGCCCCACCGGGACAGTTAACTATGGCTACACCTTC. As protein: CASSPTGTVNYGYTF.

This rearrangement joins TRBV6-2 or TRBV6-3 to TRBJ1-1, with D hard to call. CDR3 length: 14 amino acids. Germline values: CDR1 MNHEY, CDR2 SVGEGT. Trimming pared 4 bases from V and 1 base from J, leaving 10 bases between. The CDR3 protein is CASSSPRTNTEAFF. In DNA form, the CDR3 reads TGTGCCAGCAGTTCCCCCCGGACGAACACTGAAGCTTTCTTT.

The V and J genes are TRBV6-1 and TRBJ2-4, with D perhaps TRBD2 (6 bases). Gene TRBJ2-7 matches the end of the DNA better, so the J call may be wrong. From germline, CDR1 is MNHNS and CDR2 SASEGT. There are 15 residues in the CDR3. The CDR3 region has the DNA TGTGCCAGCGGATTGGAGGGAAAACGAACCTACGAGCAGTACTTC. Its translation: CASGLEGKRTYEQYF.

The sample holds a few counts of this clonotype. The chain combines TRBV15 with TRBJ2-3; D is undetermined. The germline V gene encodes CDR1 LNHNV and CDR2 YYDKDF (reference sequence). The length of the CDR3 is 17 residues. The V end lost 1 base, the J end lost 2 bases, and 16 bases lay between the germline ends. CDR3 coding DNA: TGTGCCACCAGCAGAGTCACCTATATGACCGACACAGATACGCAGTATTTT. It is translated as CATSRVTYMTDTDTQYF.